The entry below gives a single T cell receptor beta chain sequence along with its context. The data are from a study of cytomegalovirus exposure and HLA in healthy donors. PCR amplification relied on 60 Vbeta primers (plus 13 Jbeta primers). Libraries were prepared by immunoSEQ multiplex PCR; TCRdb keeps only in-frame clonotypes and omits some of them. The sample contains 190,000 or so clones, more than 80% of which appear only once. Trimming took off 0 bases at V and 2 bases at J, with 18 bases between the two ends. This CDR3 has 17 amino acids. From germline, CDR1 is SGHNT and CDR2 YYREEE (reference sequence).

The specimen was PBMCs. The receptor comes from a boy younger than 18 in good health and CMV-seronegative. The rearrangement uses TRBV5-4 and TRBJ2-7; D is perhaps TRBD2 (5 bases). Here the CDR3 DNA reads TGTGCCAGCAGCTTGGGTTACCGGGGTTCCCCAACCTACGAGCAGTACTTC. Its translation: CASSLGYRGSPTYEQYF. Using reference TRBV5-4 and TRBJ2-7 for the parts outside the CDR3, the full variable domain is ETGVTQSPTHLIKTRGQQVTLRCSSQSGHNTVSWYQQALGQGPQFIFQYYREEENGRGNFPPRFSGLQFPNYSSELNVNALELDDSALYLCASSLGYRGSPTYEQYFGPGTRLTVT.